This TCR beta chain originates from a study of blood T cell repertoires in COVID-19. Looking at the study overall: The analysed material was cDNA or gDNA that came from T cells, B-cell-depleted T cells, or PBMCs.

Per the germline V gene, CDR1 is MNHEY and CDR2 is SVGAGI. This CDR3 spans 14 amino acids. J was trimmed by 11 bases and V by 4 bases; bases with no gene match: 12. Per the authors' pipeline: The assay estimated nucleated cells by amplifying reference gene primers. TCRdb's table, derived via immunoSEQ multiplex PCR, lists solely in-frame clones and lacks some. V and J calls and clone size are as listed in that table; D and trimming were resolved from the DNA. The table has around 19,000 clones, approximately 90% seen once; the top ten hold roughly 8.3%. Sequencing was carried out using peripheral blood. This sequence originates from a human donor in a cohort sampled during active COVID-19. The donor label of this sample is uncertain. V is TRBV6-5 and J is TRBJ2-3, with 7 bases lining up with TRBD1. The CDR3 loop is CASSSGQVTPLQYF. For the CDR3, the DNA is TGTGCCAGCAGTTCAGGACAGGTTACGCCCCTGCAGTATTTT.